This T cell receptor (beta chain) derives from a study of blood T cell repertoires in COVID-19. Study context: Sources were T cells, B-cell-depleted T cells, or PBMCs; the material itself was cDNA or gDNA.

Participants were placed into cohorts based on the clinical history they reported. Cohort 3 recovery required two negative PCRs, clearance, or symptom resolution. Trimming left V 4 bases short and J 2 bases short, with 9 bases between. The CDR3 has 13 amino acids. Per germline, CDR1 SGHNT and CDR2 YYREEE (reference sequence). Profiling relied on immunoSEQ multiplex PCR, and the TCRdb table lists in-frame clones only, not all of them. The sample records approximately 230,000 clones, 70% to 85% being singletons. With respect to this clone: The sample contains more than one DNA sequence encoding this CDR3.

The source of this sequence is a middle-aged man who had recovered from COVID-19. The sequenced sample consisted of PBMCs or T cells enriched from blood (not recorded which). V and J are TRBV5-4 and TRBJ1-2; perhaps TRBD1 as D (6 bases). The CDR3 is CASSVDRNYGYTF. The CDR3, as DNA: TGTGCCAGCAGCGTTGACAGGAACTATGGCTACACCTTC.